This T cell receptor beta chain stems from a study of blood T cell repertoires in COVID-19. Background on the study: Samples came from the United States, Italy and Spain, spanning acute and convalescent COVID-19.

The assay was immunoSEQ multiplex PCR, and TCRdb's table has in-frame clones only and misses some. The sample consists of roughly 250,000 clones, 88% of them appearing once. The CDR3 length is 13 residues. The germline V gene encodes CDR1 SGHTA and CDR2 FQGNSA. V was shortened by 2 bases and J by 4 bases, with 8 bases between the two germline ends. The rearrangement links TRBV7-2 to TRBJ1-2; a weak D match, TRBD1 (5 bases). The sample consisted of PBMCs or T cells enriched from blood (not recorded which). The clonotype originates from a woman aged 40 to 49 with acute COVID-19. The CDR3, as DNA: TGTGCCAGCAGCTTAACCAGGGTCTATGGCTACACCTTC. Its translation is CASSLTRVYGYTF.